Below, 3 T cell receptor beta chains from the same sample are listed, as sequenced in a study of OX40 agonist ivuxolimab in advanced cancers. TCRdb's table, derived via immunoSEQ multiplex PCR, lists solely in-frame clones and lacks some. The sample shows 65,000 to 70,000 clones, around four fifths of them seen only once. The starting material was CD4+ or CD8+ T cells sorted from blood, obtained in a trial of the OX40 agonist ivuxolimab. The source of these receptors is an adult with an advanced solid tumor such as melanoma, head and neck, liver or kidney cancer.

The gene calls are TRBV5-4 and TRBJ2-7; the D call may be TRBD1 or TRBD2 (6 bases each). V dropped 9 bases and J dropped 2 bases, with 15 bases sitting between them. The germline CDR1 and CDR2 sequences are SGHNT and YYREEE (reference sequence). This CDR3 spans 13 amino acids. CDR3 DNA sequence: TGTGCCACGGGGGCAGAGGGGGCCTACGAGCAGTACTTC. Protein sequence: CATGAEGAYEQYF.

This rearrangement joins TRBV7-3 to TRBJ1-1; 10 positions match TRBD1. The V gene end was trimmed by 1 base and the J gene end by 8 bases; junction bases not matched to a gene: 10. CDR3 length equals 16 residues. Germline lookup yields CDR1 SGHTA and CDR2 FQGTGA. The CDR3 nucleotides are TGTGCCAGCAGCTTAAGAGCCCCGACAGGGGGCCCAGAAGCTTTCTTT. As protein: CASSLRAPTGGPEAFF.

CDR3 in amino acids: CASSGTWNTGELFF. For the CDR3, the DNA is TGTGCCAGCAGTGGGACATGGAACACCGGGGAGCTGTTTTTT. This chain joins TRBV2 and TRBJ2-2; D is perhaps TRBD1 (5 bases). V shed 4 bases and J shed 1 base, with 7 bases lying between them. Germline loops: CDR1 SNHLY, CDR2 FYNNEI. The CDR3 loop spans 14 amino acids.